Sequencing of this T cell receptor beta chain was carried out in a study of CXCR3-negative and CXCR3-positive naive CD8 T cells. Naivety in CD8+ T cells corresponded to a CD45RO-CCR7+CD27+CD95- phenotype. UMI-labeled 5' RACE yielded the TRB cDNA libraries. TCRdb processed the 5' RACE reads again and assigns one entry to each CDR3 protein, with no DNA. The sample table sets out around 88,000 distinct CDR3 sequences. Study-wide results and caveats: Memory CD8+ T cell repertoires were far less diverse than both naive subsets. Naive CXCR3-negative and CXCR3-positive cells had similar TRBV-TRBJ usage; memory differed. More hydrophobic TRB CDR3s occurred in CXCR3-positive than in CXCR3-negative naive cells. Fresh PBMCs served for most assays, and CXCR3 expression fell partially after cryopreservation.

Comment on this clonotype: Its antigen is still unknown.

This clonotype was obtained from a human donor in good health. Some clones in this sample may be carry-over from other donors' samples. The sample consisted of naive CXCR3+ CD8+ T cells from blood. The subset: CD45RO-CCR7+CD27+CD95- naive CD8+ T cells expressing CXCR3 (TNR3+).

CDR3 loop: CASSSGQGLNTIYF. The genes are TRBV6-5 and TRBJ1-3; TCRdb designates TRBD1, a call that cannot be tested without DNA. Germline assignment: CDR1 MNHEY and CDR2 SVGAGI. The CDR3 extends over 14 amino acids.